The rows below give T cell receptor beta chains drawn from one sample of a study of shared clonotypes between healthy human individuals. Data came from immunoSEQ multiplex PCR; TCRdb stores just in-frame clones and leaves some out. The sample lists 600,000 to 750,000 clones; over 55% were seen once. The sequencing input was memory CD4+ T cells sorted from blood. Every receptor here comes from a woman in her twenties or thirties in good health. CDR3s leave out the opening cysteine and the closing phenylalanine or tryptophan. Rows give clone size only sometimes, using once, few, many, or a class for an expanded clone.

v_call,clone_size,cdr3_aa
TRBV10-3,few,AISELERTYYGYT
TRBV19,.,ASKTSYNEQF
TRBV7-2,few,ASNGPLRHYGYT
TRBV4-1,.,ASRLAGGNPLNEQF
TRBV27,.,ASRRQEMNTEAF
TRBV19,once,ASSGGQQNTEAF
TRBV7-9,.,ASSLRWEGSYEQY
TRBV5-1,.,ASSPPRAGGSYEQY
TRBV5-8,.,ASSRRLGTEAF
TRBV30,many,AWTFPPRLAVTYEQY
TRBV6-5,.,ASSSYTGFEQY
TRBV6-4,.,ASSPTGPDTQY
TRBV27,.,ASKVMTTTDTQY
TRBV21-1,.,ASSKGVGSPYEQY
TRBV19,.,ASTETAYSNQPQH
TRBV28,.,ASSPNRGEGEQY
TRBV5-1,.,ASSPGHENTEAF
TRBV6-5,few,ASRSSGTVYEQY
TRBV7-2,.,ASSLQTGKYEQY
TRBV9,.,ASSVSPSQPQH
TRBV6-5,.,ASSYLGQGWAF
TRBV28,.,ASKDSPRLETQY
TRBV11-2,.,ASSSDRSPSSGNTIY
TRBV19,.,ASSPGVATNEKLF
TRBV11-1,.,ASSFSSGQETQY
TRBV10-2,many,ASTGTGDYGYT
TRBV2,.,ASRSQAGNYGYT
TRBV27,few,ASRGLAGGEQY